This T cell receptor (beta chain) came from a study of human T cells and chemical hapten exposure. As to time point: patch test 1, 2 weeks after DPC sensitization. Treatment defined: therapeutic diphenylcyclopropenone sensitization with weekly scalp DPC. V gave up 8 bases and J gave up 4 bases, with 6 bases separating them. The CDR3 length is 11 residues. Germline lookup yields CDR1 LNHNV and CDR2 YYDKDF (reference sequence). MiXCR, run by TCRdb on the RACE reads, gives a single entry per CDR3 protein. The data hold approximately 350,000 distinct CDR3 sequences, with roughly 6.9% observed a single time. In this sample, this clonotype turned up a few times.

This TCR was sampled from a woman younger than 30 with alopecia areata. Some clones in this sample may be carry-over from other donors' samples. The chain carries TRBV15 and TRBJ2-1; D gene ambiguous. The input for sequencing was whole blood, taken in connection with sensitization to the hapten diphenylcyclopropenone (DPC). The DNA for the CDR3 is TGTGCCACCGGGGTTTACAATGAGCAGTTCTTC. Translation gives CATGVYNEQFF.